This T cell receptor (beta chain) was identified during a study of lymphopenia after photon versus proton radiotherapy. Notes on this clone: Antigen specificity is unknown.

The method was immunoSEQ multiplex PCR; TCRdb's version includes in-frame clones alone and lacks a portion of them. The data show more than 60,000 clones, with approximately 86% seen just once and roughly 2% held by the top ten. The germline V gene has CDR1 SEHNR and CDR2 FQNEAQ (reference sequence). Deletions cut 0 bases from V and 5 bases from J, with 10 bases between. The CDR3 is 14 residues long. General observations from the study: Post-nadir diversity loss with photons came from oligoclonal expansion, particularly CD8+ Temra cells. Post-nadir TCR diversity decline inversely tracked overall survival among those who died. Proton therapy kept repertoires fairly stable, unlike photons, which gained effector/memory cells.

The chain joins TRBV7-9 to TRBJ2-5; perhaps TRBD1 as D (6 bases). The origin of this receptor is a man between 40 and 49 years old with gastric cancer. The input for sequencing was peripheral blood, taken from a patient treated with photon-based radiotherapy. CDR3 amino acids: CASSLASRGETQYF. The CDR3 nucleotides read TGTGCCAGCAGCTTAGCGTCTAGGGGGGAGACCCAGTACTTC.